A selection of T cell receptor beta chains follows, all from one sample in a study of CD8+ T cells in alopecia areata. The method was immunoSEQ multiplex PCR; TCRdb's version includes in-frame clones alone and lacks a portion of them. Of about 200,000 clones listed, 50% to 60% are singletons. This specimen consisted of CD4+ T cells sorted from blood, obtained at week 0. These receptors were collected from a human donor with alopecia areata. Each CDR3 is given with its conserved first and last residue. D genes are given only for firm matches. Size values are once, few and many counts, or a class for expanded clones, and some rows have none.

J gene	clone size	V gene	D gene	CDR3 DNA	CDR3 protein
TRBJ1-1	few	TRBV14	-	TGTGCCAGCAGCCAAGTGAGAGGCGCCAGGTCGAACACTGAAGCTTTCTTT	CASSQVRGARSNTEAFF
TRBJ2-1	few	TRBV30	-	TGTGCCTGGAGTCCCCATATGGGGGGTAGAAATGAGCAGTTCTTC	CAWSPHMGGRNEQFF
TRBJ2-7	-	TRBV19	-	TGTGCCAGTAGTATAGTCGGCAGGGGCTACGAGCAGTACTTC	CASSIVGRGYEQYF
TRBJ1-5	-	TRBV6-1	-	TGTGCCAGCAACCACGAAGGGGCTCAGCCCCAGCATTTT	CASNHEGAQPQHF
TRBJ1-5	few	TRBV30	TRBD1	TGTGCCTGGAGTATACAGGGGAATAGCAATCAGCCCCAGCATTTT	CAWSIQGNSNQPQHF
TRBJ1-4	-	TRBV4-2	-	TGTGCCAGCAGCCCCCGGGGGGGAGGTACTAATGAAAAACTGTTTTTT	CASSPRGGGTNEKLFF
TRBJ2-3	-	TRBV30	-	TGTGCCTTTGACAGTGGCGGGGATACGCAGTATTTT	CAFDSGGDTQYF
TRBJ2-7	-	TRBV11-2	TRBD2	TGTGCCAGCAGCCGCGGGACTAGCGGGACCACCTACGAGCAGTACTTC	CASSRGTSGTTYEQYF
TRBJ1-2	-	TRBV30	-	TGTGCCTGGACCAGGGGACACTATGGCTACACCTTC	CAWTRGHYGYTF
TRBJ2-1	-	TRBV15	-	TGTGCCACCTCAAGCCATCTAGCGTCCAATGAGCAGTTCTTC	CATSSHLASNEQFF
TRBJ1-1	-	TRBV18	-	TGTGCCAGCTCACCAAACGGCCACACTGAAGCTTTCTTT	CASSPNGHTEAFF
TRBJ1-2	-	TRBV5-1	-	TGCGCCAGCAGCTTGAGGAGTAACTATGGCTACACCTTC	CASSLRSNYGYTF
TRBJ1-2	-	TRBV2	TRBD1	TGTGCCAGCAGTCGACAGGGAAGCGACTATGGCTACACCTTC	CASSRQGSDYGYTF
TRBJ2-1	few	TRBV29-1	TRBD2	TGCAGCGGGAGAGATCGGCTAGCGGTTTACAATGAGCAGTTCTTC	CSGRDRLAVYNEQFF
TRBJ2-5	-	TRBV30	-	TGTGCCTGGAGCGAACAGGGAGAGACCCAGTACTTC	CAWSEQGETQYF
TRBJ2-7	-	TRBV5-1	-	TGCGCCAGCAGCTTGGTAACTGGCAGCGAAATTCACTTC	CASSLVTGSEIHF
TRBJ2-5	-	TRBV29-1	TRBD2	TGCAGCGCTAGCGCTAGCGGGAGGGGTGAGACCCAGTACTTC	CSASASGRGETQYF
TRBJ1-5	-	TRBV19	-	TGTGCCACCGCGGGCCTAGGATTGCCCCAGCATTTT	CATAGLGLPQHF
TRBJ1-1	-	TRBV7-9	TRBD1	TGTGCCAGCAGCGAATGGACAGGGGGAGCTTTCTTT	CASSEWTGGAFF
TRBJ2-1	few	TRBV5-5	-	TGTGCCAGCAGCTTGGAGTGGGCAGGGTTAGAGTTCTTC	CASSLEWAGLEFF
TRBJ1-2	-	TRBV11-2	-	TGTGCCAGCAGACCCATCAGGGGCGGCTACACCTTC	CASRPIRGGYTF
TRBJ1-1	few	TRBV2	TRBD1	TGTGCCAGCAGGCGCGACAGGGCCACTGAAGCTTTCTTT	CASRRDRATEAFF
TRBJ2-1	few	TRBV15	-	TGTGCCACCAGCAGAGATGGGCAGGGGCAGGATGAGCAGTTCTTC	CATSRDGQGQDEQFF
TRBJ2-6	-	TRBV27	-	TGTGCCAGCAGTTTATTAGGACACCCCGTCTCTGGGGCCAACGTCCTGACTTTC	CASSLLGHPVSGANVLTF
TRBJ2-7	-	TRBV11-1	-	TGTGCCAGCAGCTTAACGTCCGGCTCCTACGAGCAGTACTTC	CASSLTSGSYEQYF
TRBJ2-1	-	TRBV5-1	-	TGCGCCAGCAGCTTGGCCGGGGCCCTCTACAATGAGCAGTTCTTC	CASSLAGALYNEQFF
TRBJ1-2	-	TRBV2	-	TGTGCCAGCAGTGAACAAGACTATGGCTACACCTTC	CASSEQDYGYTF
TRBJ1-2	few	TRBV7-9	TRBD1	TGTGCCAGCAGCTTTACCGGGACAGGGGGCAATGGCTACACCTTC	CASSFTGTGGNGYTF
TRBJ2-7	-	TRBV18	TRBD2	TGTGCCAGCTCAACCGGGACTAGCGGGAGTCTTTCCTACGAGCAGTACTTC	CASSTGTSGSLSYEQYF